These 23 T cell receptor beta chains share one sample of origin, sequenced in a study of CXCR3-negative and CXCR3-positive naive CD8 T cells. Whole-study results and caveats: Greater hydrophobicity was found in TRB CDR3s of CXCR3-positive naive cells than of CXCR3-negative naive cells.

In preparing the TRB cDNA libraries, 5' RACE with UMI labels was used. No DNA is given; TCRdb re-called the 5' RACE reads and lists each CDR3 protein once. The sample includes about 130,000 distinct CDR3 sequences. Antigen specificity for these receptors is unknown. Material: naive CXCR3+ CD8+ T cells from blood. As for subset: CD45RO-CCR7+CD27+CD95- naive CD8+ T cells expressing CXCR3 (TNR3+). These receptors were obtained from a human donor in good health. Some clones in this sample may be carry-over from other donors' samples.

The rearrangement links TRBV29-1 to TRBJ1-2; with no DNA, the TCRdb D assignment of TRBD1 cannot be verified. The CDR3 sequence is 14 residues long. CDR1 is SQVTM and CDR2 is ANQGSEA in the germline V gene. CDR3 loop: CSVEEGGSQYGYTF.

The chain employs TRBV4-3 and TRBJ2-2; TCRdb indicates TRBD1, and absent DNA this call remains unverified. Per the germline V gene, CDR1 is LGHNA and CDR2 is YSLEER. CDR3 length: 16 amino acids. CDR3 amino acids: CASSPDRGRITGELFF.

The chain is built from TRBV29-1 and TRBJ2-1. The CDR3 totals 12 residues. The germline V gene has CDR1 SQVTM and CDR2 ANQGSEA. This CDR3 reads CSVEELYNEQFF.

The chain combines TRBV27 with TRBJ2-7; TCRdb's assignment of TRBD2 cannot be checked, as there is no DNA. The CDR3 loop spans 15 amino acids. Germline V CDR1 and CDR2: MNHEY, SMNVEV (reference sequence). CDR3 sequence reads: CASSLIAGGLYEQYF.

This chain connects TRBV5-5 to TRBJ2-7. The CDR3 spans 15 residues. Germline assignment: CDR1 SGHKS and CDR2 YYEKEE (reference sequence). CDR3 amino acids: CASSLVSGRTYEQYF.

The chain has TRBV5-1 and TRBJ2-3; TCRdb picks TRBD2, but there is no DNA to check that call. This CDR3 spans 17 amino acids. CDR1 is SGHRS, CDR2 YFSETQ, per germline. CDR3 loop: CASSLETAGTSTDTQYF.

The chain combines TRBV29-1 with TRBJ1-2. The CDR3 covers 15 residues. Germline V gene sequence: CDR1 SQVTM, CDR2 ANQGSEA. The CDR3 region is CSVEVAGHPLYGYTF.

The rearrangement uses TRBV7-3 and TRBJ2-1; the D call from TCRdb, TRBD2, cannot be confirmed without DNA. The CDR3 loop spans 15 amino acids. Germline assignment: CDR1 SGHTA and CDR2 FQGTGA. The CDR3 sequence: CASSPGLAGVNEQFF.

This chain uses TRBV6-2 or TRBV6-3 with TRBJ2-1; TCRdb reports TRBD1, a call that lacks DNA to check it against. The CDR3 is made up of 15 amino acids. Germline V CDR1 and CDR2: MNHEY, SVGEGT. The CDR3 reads CASSTGTGAYNEQFF.

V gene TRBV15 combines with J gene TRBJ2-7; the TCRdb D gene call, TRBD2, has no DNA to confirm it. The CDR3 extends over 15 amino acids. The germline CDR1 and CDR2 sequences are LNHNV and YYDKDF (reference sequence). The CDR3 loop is CATSSRVAGAGEQYF.

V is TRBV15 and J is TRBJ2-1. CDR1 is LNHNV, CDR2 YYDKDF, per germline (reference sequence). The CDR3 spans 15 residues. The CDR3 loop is CATSRETGNYNEQFF. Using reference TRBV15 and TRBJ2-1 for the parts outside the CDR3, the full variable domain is DAMVIQNPRYQVTQFGKPVTLSCSQTLNHNVMYWYQQKSSQAPKLLFHYYDKDFNNEADTPDNFQSRRPNTSFCFLDIRSPGLGDTAMYLCATSRETGNYNEQFFGPGTRLTVL.

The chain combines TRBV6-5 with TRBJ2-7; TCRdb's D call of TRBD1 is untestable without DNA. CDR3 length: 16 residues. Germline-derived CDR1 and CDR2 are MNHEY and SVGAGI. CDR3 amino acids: CASRRNPGGYSYEQYF.

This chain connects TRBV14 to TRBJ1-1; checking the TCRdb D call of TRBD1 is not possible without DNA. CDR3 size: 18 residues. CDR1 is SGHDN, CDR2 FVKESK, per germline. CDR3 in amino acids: CASSQDSRQGAREWEAFF.

CDR3 amino acids: CSVVALRSYRDRTKTTNEKLFF. The rearrangement links TRBV29-1 to TRBJ1-4; TCRdb picks TRBD1, but there is no DNA to check that call. Germline assignment: CDR1 SQVTM and CDR2 ANQGSEA. The CDR3 runs 22 residues.

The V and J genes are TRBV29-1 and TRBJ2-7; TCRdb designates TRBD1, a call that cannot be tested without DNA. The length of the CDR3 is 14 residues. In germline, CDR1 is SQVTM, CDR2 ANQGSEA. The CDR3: CSVGDRGISYEQYF.

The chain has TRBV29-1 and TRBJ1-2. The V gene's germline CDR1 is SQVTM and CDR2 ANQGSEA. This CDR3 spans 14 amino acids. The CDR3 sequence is CSVLIEDGKYGYTF. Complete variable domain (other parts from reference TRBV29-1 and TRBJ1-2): SAVISQKPSRDICQRGTSLTIQCQVDSQVTMMFWYRQQPGQSLTLIATANQGSEATYESGFVIDKFPISRPNLTFSTLTVSNMSPEDSSIYLCSVLIEDGKYGYTFGSGTRLTVV.

The CDR3: CASRPAGEAYEQYF. The rearrangement links TRBV28 to TRBJ2-7; TCRdb returns TRBD2, unconfirmable since there is no DNA. This CDR3 is built from 14 residues. Germline CDR1 and CDR2: MDHEN and SYDVKM.

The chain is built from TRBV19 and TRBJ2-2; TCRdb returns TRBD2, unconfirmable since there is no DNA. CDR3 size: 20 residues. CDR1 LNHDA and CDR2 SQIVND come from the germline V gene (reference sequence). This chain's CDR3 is CASIFRPGTSGGPGTGELFF.

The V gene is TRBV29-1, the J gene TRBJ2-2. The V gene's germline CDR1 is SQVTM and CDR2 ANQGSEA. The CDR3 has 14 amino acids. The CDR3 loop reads CSVGAESNTGELFF.

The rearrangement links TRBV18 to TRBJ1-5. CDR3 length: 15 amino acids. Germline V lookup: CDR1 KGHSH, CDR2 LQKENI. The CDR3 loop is CASSLTGGSGQPQHF.

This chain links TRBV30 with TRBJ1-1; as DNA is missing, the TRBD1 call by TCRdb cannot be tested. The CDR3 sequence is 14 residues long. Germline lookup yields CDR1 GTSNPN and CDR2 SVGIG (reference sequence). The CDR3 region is CAWSLDRGNTEAFF.

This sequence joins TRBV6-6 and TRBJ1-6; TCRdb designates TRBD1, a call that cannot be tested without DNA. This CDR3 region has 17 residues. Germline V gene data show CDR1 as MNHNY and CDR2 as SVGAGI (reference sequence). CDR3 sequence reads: CASSSTRQGASGSPLHF.

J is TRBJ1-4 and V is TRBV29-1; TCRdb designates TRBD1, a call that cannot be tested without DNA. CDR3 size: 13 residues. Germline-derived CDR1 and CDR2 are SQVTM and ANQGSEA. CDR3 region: CSNRDTAGEKLFF.